The next 9 T cell receptor beta chains were all read from a single sample in a study of blood T cells in healthy people across ages. Combining a sample-barcoded 5' primer with a J-beta primer mix, a second PCR ran for 7 to 11 cycles. TCRdb recomputed calls from the 5' RACE reads with MiXCR, one row per CDR3 protein. In the table there are about 1,600,000 distinct CDR3 sequences, 35% to 45% of which are singletons. Sample: blood. The receptors here all came from a woman younger than 35 in good health.

This sequence joins TRBV6-5 and TRBJ2-5, with D hard to call. This CDR3 is 13 amino acids long. Trimming took 6 bases from V and 3 from J, leaving 11 bases between them. Germline V lookup: CDR1 MNHEY, CDR2 SVGAGI. CDR3 in amino acids: CASRHQQKETQYF. CDR3 in DNA: TGTGCCAGCAGACACCAACAGAAAGAGACCCAGTACTTC.

In its sample, this clonotype was seen once. This rearrangement joins TRBV6-6 to TRBJ2-1; the D call may be TRBD1 or TRBD2 (5 bases each). Trimming shortened V by 7 bases and J by 9 bases, and 19 bases separated the two germline ends. CDR3 length: 14 amino acids. Germline assignment: CDR1 MNHNY and CDR2 SVGAGI (reference sequence). The DNA of the CDR3 is TGTGCCAGCACCGAGGGGCACCCCGGAGTTGAGCAGTTCTTC. This codes for CASTEGHPGVEQFF.

This clonotype was observed a handful of times. The rearrangement links TRBV3-1 to TRBJ2-5; D is ambiguous. The ends were cut back, 1 base at V and 11 bases at J, with 11 bases in the middle. Germline V gene data show CDR1 as LGHDT and CDR2 as YNNKEL (reference sequence). This CDR3 comprises 12 residues. In nucleotides, the CDR3 is TGTGCCAGCAGCCAAGTGCTGGATGAGCAGTACTTC. Its protein is CASSQVLDEQYF.

This chain uses TRBV7-9 with TRBJ2-4, with 7 bases identical to TRBD1. The J call is doubtful: the DNA matches TRBJ2-7 better. The CDR3 totals 14 residues. Germline V lookup: CDR1 SEHNR, CDR2 FQNEAQ (reference sequence). DNA of the CDR3: TGTGCCAGCAGCGACCTACAGGGGACCTACGAGCAGTACTTC. Amino acid sequence: CASSDLQGTYEQYF.

This clonotype has at least ten counts. The J gene is TRBJ2-4, the V gene TRBV29-1, with D possibly matching TRBD1 (6 bases). The CDR3 extends over 15 amino acids. CDR1 SQVTM and CDR2 ANQGSEA come from the germline V gene. Trimming removed 6 bases at V and 6 bases at J, with 21 bases between. The CDR3 coding sequence is TGCAGCGTGTTACAGGGTCAGGTGGCGGGAAACATTCAGTACTTC. Translating it yields CSVLQGQVAGNIQYF.

This clonotype has just a few counts. The DNA for the CDR3 is TGTGCCAGCAGCTTGCCCGAGCCGTACACCGGGGAGCTGTTTTTT. Its translation is CASSLPEPYTGELFF. The chain combines TRBV7-9 with TRBJ2-2; D remains ambiguous. V was cut by 3 bases and J by 3 bases, with 11 bases left in between. Germline lookup yields CDR1 SEHNR and CDR2 FQNEAQ (reference sequence). The CDR3 contains 15 residues.

This clonotype was counted a few times. The chain carries TRBV24-1 and TRBJ2-1; D gene uncertain. Trimming stripped 7 bases from V and 7 bases from J, with 10 bases between. The germline V gene encodes CDR1 KGHDR and CDR2 SFDVKD. The CDR3 length is 12 residues. The CDR3 sequence is CATSSYENEQFF. The CDR3 DNA sequence: TGTGCCACCAGCTCGTACGAGAATGAGCAGTTCTTC.

This clonotype has only a few counts. The gene calls are TRBV6-5 and TRBJ2-5, with a weak D call TRBD2 (6 bases). V shed 8 bases and J shed 4 bases, with 17 bases lying between them. This CDR3 contains 14 residues. Germline V CDR1 and CDR2: MNHEY, SVGAGI. CDR3 sequence reads: CASARGGKSETQYF. CDR3 sequence (DNA): TGTGCCAGCGCTCGTGGGGGGAAGTCAGAGACCCAGTACTTC.

The rearrangement joins TRBV29-1 to TRBJ2-1; either TRBD1 or TRBD2 may supply D (6 bases each). The germline V and J ends were trimmed by 7 bases and 2 bases, with 15 bases remaining between them. Germline CDR1 is SQVTM and CDR2 is ANQGSEA. The CDR3 has 14 amino acids. CDR3 sequence: CSAWGDTTYNEQFF. Written as DNA, the CDR3 is TGCAGCGCCTGGGGGGACACTACCTACAATGAGCAGTTCTTC.